This entry describes one TCR beta chain. At one end the junction does not follow the germline gene, possibly because of a read error. Graves' hyperthyroidism qualified as stable when ophthalmopathy did not progress within 18 months. RNA transcripts gave rise to amplified TCR beta CDR3 regions. Carried out on the TCR CDR3, a first-round RT-PCR used the HTBI primer set. In TCRdb, the multiplex PCR reads were re-called with MiXCR into one record per CDR3 protein. This table holds more than 150,000 distinct CDR3 sequences, over 15% found once. Germline loops: CDR1 SNHLY, CDR2 FYNNEI. CDR3 length equals 17 residues. The sample comes from a study of T cells in Graves' hyperthyroidism and ophthalmopathy.

The genes are TRBV2 and TRBJ2-6; D remains ambiguous. The sequencing sample was made of blood. The receptor was isolated from a woman in her forties or fifties with Graves' hyperthyroidism. As DNA, the CDR3 is TGTGCCAGCGGGGTATTAAAAAAGGGCTCTGAGGCCAACGTCCTGACTTTC. Its translation: CASGVLKKGSEANVLTF.